These 30 T cell receptor beta chains were all obtained from the same sample, sequenced in a study of T cell changes during pregnancy in multiple sclerosis. The method was immunoSEQ multiplex PCR; TCRdb's version includes in-frame clones alone and lacks a portion of them. The table shows fewer than 90,000 clones, with 85% to 95% occurring only once. The specimen was peripheral blood, collected in the first trimester of pregnancy. Receptor source: a female donor with multiple sclerosis, enrolled in a pregnancy study.

The chain carries TRBV6-1 and TRBJ1-2; TRBD1 agrees at 7 bases. This CDR3 spans 15 amino acids. Germline V gives CDR1 MNHNS, CDR2 SASEGT. The trim removed 1 base at V and 5 bases at J, leaving 7 bases unmatched. Here the CDR3 reads CASSEGPTGTYGYTF. CDR3 DNA sequence: TGTGCCAGCAGTGAAGGCCCGACAGGGACTTATGGCTACACCTTC.

V usage is TRBV4-3 and J usage is TRBJ2-1; TRBD2 aligns across 9 bases. The CDR3 is 16 residues long. CDR1 is LGHNA and CDR2 is YSLEER in the germline V gene. Trimming cost V 4 bases and J 2 bases; bases outside gene matches: 6. The CDR3 here is CASSLESGGTYNEQFF. CDR3 nucleotides: TGCGCCAGCAGCCTGGAGAGCGGGGGGACCTACAATGAGCAGTTCTTC.

Here the CDR3 DNA reads TGTGCCAGCAGTGACTCTAAGTGGACAGGGGACACCGGGGAGCTGTTTTTT. The encoded protein is CASSDSKWTGDTGELFF. This chain links TRBV6-4 with TRBJ2-2, with 9 bases matching TRBD1. The CDR3 has 17 residues. Germline values: CDR1 MRHNA, CDR2 SNTAGT. Germline trimming cut 0 bases from V and 3 bases from J; bases unmatched to any gene: 5.

The chain couples TRBV18 to TRBJ2-7; 7 nucleotides line up with TRBD1. The CDR3 consists of 14 residues. Germline V lookup: CDR1 KGHSH, CDR2 LQKENI. V dropped 3 bases and J dropped 6; count of bases not matched to a gene: 8. CDR3 sequence: CASSPSRGSVEQYF. CDR3 nucleotides: TGTGCCAGCTCACCTTCCAGGGGGTCGGTCGAGCAGTACTTC.

J is TRBJ2-7 and V is TRBV13, with TRBD2 identical over 9 bases. The junction had 6 bases not matched to a gene; V was cut back by 6 bases and J by 0 bases. The CDR3 is 15 amino acids. Germline V CDR1 and CDR2: PRHDT, FYEKMQ (reference sequence). In DNA, the CDR3 is TGTGCCAGCAGAGGTCTAGCGGGGAACTCCTACGAGCAGTACTTC. This translates into CASRGLAGNSYEQYF.

The gene calls are TRBV29-1 and TRBJ1-2, with TRBD1 matching over 7 bases. The CDR3 has 12 amino acids. Germline CDR1 reads SQVTM; CDR2 reads ANQGSEA. V was pared by 7 bases and J by 4 bases, with 6 bases of the junction left unmatched. CDR3 amino acids: CSEIQGFYGYTF. The CDR3 coding sequence is TGCAGCGAGATACAGGGGTTCTATGGCTACACCTTC. Together with reference TRBV29-1 and TRBJ1-2, the CDR3 gives the full variable domain: SAVISQKPSRDICQRGTSLTIQCQVDSQVTMMFWYRQQPGQSLTLIATANQGSEATYESGFVIDKFPISRPNLTFSTLTVSNMSPEDSSIYLCSEIQGFYGYTFGSGTRLTVV.

This clone was seen just once. V usage is TRBV19 and J usage is TRBJ1-6; D might be TRBD1 (5 bases). The germline CDR1 and CDR2 sequences are LNHDA and SQIVND (reference sequence). Trimming stripped 10 bases from V and 7 bases from J, with 14 bases between. The CDR3 totals 13 residues. CDR3 nucleotides: TGTGCCACCGCGGGGGGTATGAATTCACCCCTCCACTTT. Encoded protein: CATAGGMNSPLHF.

V usage is TRBV5-4 and J usage is TRBJ2-1, with D possibly being TRBD2 (5 bases). The CDR3 loop spans 17 amino acids. Trimming removed 1 base from V and 0 bases from J, with 14 bases in between. Germline values: CDR1 SGHNT, CDR2 YYREEE (reference sequence). CDR3 loop: CASSLRIRGPSYNEQFF. In DNA form, the CDR3 reads TGTGCCAGCAGCTTGCGAATCCGCGGGCCCTCCTACAATGAGCAGTTCTTC.

As to this clone: One end of the junction does not line up with germline, which may come from a read error. The chain combines TRBV29-1 with TRBJ1-3; 7 nucleotides match TRBD1. The CDR3 has 12 residues. Germline loops: CDR1 SQVTM, CDR2 ANQGSEA. CDR3 bases: TGCAGCGCTGGGACAGCTGGTAACACCATATATTTT. This sequence encodes CSAGTAGNTIYF.

V usage is TRBV7-2 and J usage is TRBJ2-6, with a possible D match to TRBD2 (5 bases). Trimming removed 4 bases from V and 3 bases from J, with 7 bases in between. Germline assignment: CDR1 SGHTA and CDR2 FQGNSA. The CDR3 consists of 14 residues. The CDR3 DNA sequence: TGTGCCAGCAGCTCACGGGGTGGGGCCAACGTCCTGACTTTC. Encoded protein: CASSSRGGANVLTF.

This clone was detected only a few times. The chain carries TRBV7-9 and TRBJ1-6; D remains ambiguous. The V and J ends lost 6 bases and 9 bases respectively, with 12 bases between them. This CDR3 spans 13 amino acids. Germline CDR1 and CDR2: SEHNR and FQNEAQ (reference sequence). CDR3 DNA: TGTGCCAGCAGTCTTGGTCGGAGTTCACCCCTCCACTTT. It yields the protein CASSLGRSSPLHF.

The chain has TRBV5-1 and TRBJ1-4; TRBD1 is a possible D gene (5 bases). The CDR3 has 16 residues. CDR1 SGHRS and CDR2 YFSETQ come from the germline V gene. The V and J ends lost 0 bases and 8 bases respectively, with 17 bases between them. Written as DNA, the CDR3 is TGCGCCAGCAGCTTGGCCGCCCCAGGGAACGGAGAAAAACTGTTTTTT. Residues: CASSLAAPGNGEKLFF.

This clone was seen once. The V call is TRBV19, the J call TRBJ2-3; possible D gene TRBD2, 7 bases. This CDR3 contains 16 residues. With 4 bases removed from V and 3 bases from J, the gap between germline ends came to 17 bases. Germline CDR1 is LNHDA and CDR2 is SQIVND (reference sequence). This chain's CDR3 is CASSRRGGTGTDTQYF. DNA of the CDR3: TGTGCCAGTAGTAGAAGGGGGGGCACGGGGACAGATACGCAGTATTTT.

This sequence joins TRBV19 and TRBJ1-3, with D tentatively TRBD1 (6 bases). Germline assignment: CDR1 LNHDA and CDR2 SQIVND (reference sequence). Trimming removed 6 bases from V and 4 bases from J, with 19 bases in between. The CDR3 is 16 residues long. The CDR3 region has the DNA TGTGCCAGTAGGGTTGGACAGCTGAATTCCGGAAACACCATATATTTT. Amino acid sequence: CASRVGQLNSGNTIYF.

The genes are TRBV7-5 and TRBJ2-3; the D call of TRBD2 is as the table states it, not checked on the DNA. TRBV7-5 is labeled a pseudogene. This CDR3 region has 17 residues. DNA for the CDR3: TGTGTCAGAAGCTTAAGTGTTTCGAGGATTCCCACAGATACGCAGTATTTT. As protein: CVRSLSVSRIPTDTQYF.

The chain uses TRBV5-8 and TRBJ1-5; 8 bases agree with TRBD1. The CDR3 runs to 16 residues. Trimming at V came to 7 bases and at J to 0 bases, leaving 9 bases not matched to a gene. CDR1 is SGHTS, CDR2 YDEGEE, per germline. The CDR3 here is CASGPQGGYSNQPQHF. CDR3 DNA sequence: TGTGCCAGCGGACCACAGGGGGGATATAGCAATCAGCCCCAGCATTTT.

V gene TRBV9 combines with J gene TRBJ2-3; 7 bases are a match to TRBD2. After removal of 3 bases from V and 6 bases from J, the junction contained 4 bases not matched to a gene. Germline lookup yields CDR1 SGDLS and CDR2 YYNGEE. The CDR3 is 13 residues long. The CDR3 sequence: CASSEGLTDTQYF. CDR3 nucleotide sequence: TGTGCCAGCAGCGAGGGACTAACGGATACGCAGTATTTT.

The rearrangement uses TRBV6-1 and TRBJ1-1, with TRBD1 as a possible D gene (5 bases). Germline V gene lookup returns CDR1 MNHNS and CDR2 SASEGT. This CDR3 contains 13 residues. Trimming pared 6 bases from V and 6 bases from J, leaving 14 bases between. The CDR3 bases are TGTGCCAGCAGGTTCAGGGTTTGGGCTGAAGCTTTCTTT. Its protein is CASRFRVWAEAFF.

This chain joins TRBV4-3 and TRBJ2-7; TRBD1 matches 9 bases. This CDR3 is 15 amino acids long. Germline CDR1 is LGHNA and CDR2 is YSLEER. V trimming: 1 base; J trimming: 3 bases; junction bases outside the gene matches: 4. DNA of the CDR3: TGCGCCAGCAGCCAAGGATCGACAGGGGGCTACGAGCAGTACTTC. Its protein product is CASSQGSTGGYEQYF.

The chain recombines TRBV5-4 with TRBJ1-4; D might be TRBD1 (6 bases). CDR1 and CDR2 (germline): SGHNT, YYREEE (reference sequence). This CDR3 contains 15 residues. V lost 4 bases to trimming and J lost 7 bases, with 17 bases between them. In nucleotides, the CDR3 is TGTGCCAGCAGCATGAGATCACAGGGTGGTGAAAAACTGTTTTTT. Protein product: CASSMRSQGGEKLFF.

The J gene is TRBJ1-2, the V gene TRBV29-1; D unresolved. Germline values: CDR1 SQVTM, CDR2 ANQGSEA. The germline V and J ends were trimmed by 6 bases and 8 bases, with 22 bases remaining between them. The CDR3 has 14 amino acids. The CDR3 region is CSVPSTAGPRGYTF. CDR3 DNA sequence: TGCAGCGTCCCCTCCACGGCGGGCCCCCGAGGCTACACCTTC.

The chain uses TRBV14 and TRBJ2-5; TRBD2 might be the D (5 bases). Germline lookup yields CDR1 SGHDN and CDR2 FVKESK. The length of the CDR3 is 14 residues. Trimming took off 5 bases at V and 4 bases at J, with 14 bases between the two ends. In nucleotides, the CDR3 is TGTGCCAGCAGCTTCGGCGGAGGATCAGAGACCCAGTACTTC. Encoded protein: CASSFGGGSETQYF.

This chain joins TRBV19 and TRBJ1-1; D gene unclear. The V end was cut by 3 bases, the J end by 0 bases, with 8 bases between. CDR1 and CDR2 (germline): LNHDA, SQIVND (reference sequence). The CDR3 runs to 14 residues. The CDR3, as DNA: TGTGCCAGTAGTATGCAGGCCTTGAACACTGAAGCTTTCTTT. Translated, it gives CASSMQALNTEAFF.

V gene TRBV10-3 combines with J gene TRBJ1-1; tentative D call: TRBD1 (6 bases). V gave up 10 bases and J gave up 6 bases, with 15 bases separating them. CDR3 length: 12 amino acids. The germline gives CDR1 ENHRY, CDR2 SYGVKD. CDR3 region: CASRGGGPEAFF. The DNA of the CDR3 is TGTGCCAGCAGGGGAGGGGGTCCTGAAGCTTTCTTT.

Points on this clone: At one boundary the junction diverges from the germline segment, which might be a read error. This sequence joins TRBV7-9 and TRBJ2-1; D remains ambiguous. Germline CDR1 SEHNR, CDR2 FQNEAQ (reference sequence). The CDR3 has 9 amino acids. CDR3 nucleotide sequence: TGTGCCAGCAGCCCCCCCCATGTCTTC. This translates into CASSPPHVF.

This chain uses TRBV5-5 with TRBJ2-1, with D perhaps matching TRBD2 (6 bases). This CDR3 is built from 14 residues. The germline gives CDR1 SGHKS, CDR2 YYEKEE (reference sequence). The germline V and J ends were trimmed by 5 bases and 8 bases, with 17 bases remaining between them. The chain's CDR3 is CASSSETSLDEQFF. CDR3 nucleotides: TGTGCCAGCAGTTCAGAGACTAGTTTAGATGAGCAGTTCTTC.

The rearrangement uses TRBV5-1 and TRBJ2-1; D remains unclear. The germline CDR1 and CDR2 sequences are SGHRS and YFSETQ. V lost 0 bases and J 4 bases, leaving 5 bases between the germline ends. This CDR3 region has 13 residues. The CDR3 DNA reads as TGCGCCAGCAGCTTGGAACTGTACAATGAGCAGTTCTTC. Protein product: CASSLELYNEQFF.

CDR3 nucleotide sequence: TGTGCCAGCAGTGACGGTGGACTTAGCACAGATACGCAGTATTTT. Amino acids: CASSDGGLSTDTQYF. V gene TRBV2 combines with J gene TRBJ2-3, with TRBD2 as a possible D gene (5 bases). CDR3 size: 15 residues. Trimming shortened V by 3 bases and J by 0 bases, and 10 bases separated the two germline ends. CDR1 is SNHLY and CDR2 is FYNNEI in the germline V gene.

V usage is TRBV13 and J usage is TRBJ1-1; D is possibly TRBD1 (6 bases). The CDR3 runs to 14 residues. V was pared by 6 bases and J by 6 bases, with 17 bases between. CDR1 and CDR2 (germline): PRHDT, FYEKMQ (reference sequence). The CDR3 DNA is TGTGCCAGCAGTCTCTTAGTGGGACAACCTGAAGCTTTCTTT. This sequence encodes CASSLLVGQPEAFF.

The chain is built from TRBV19 and TRBJ2-5; D is possibly TRBD1 (5 bases). V lost 8 bases, J lost 2 bases, and 12 bases lay in between. CDR3 size: 13 residues. CDR1 is LNHDA and CDR2 is SQIVND in the germline V gene (reference sequence). For the CDR3, the DNA is TGTGCCAGTGCTCAGGGAAGGCAAGAGACCCAGTACTTC. It yields the protein CASAQGRQETQYF.